A selection of T cell receptor beta chains follows, all from one sample in a study of patients and donors after allogeneic stem cell transplantation. TCRdb re-called the RT-PCR reads through MiXCR, storing one row per CDR3 protein. Of over 400,000 distinct CDR3 sequences in the sample, 16% were seen once. The sequencing input was blood, either unsorted or a sorted T cell fraction (not recorded which). Every receptor here comes from a human donor who was either an allogeneic HSCT recipient or a stem cell or donor lymphocyte infusion donor (not recorded which). It is not recorded whose cells these are; they may come from a transplant donor. The CDR3 runs from the conserved cysteine through the conserved F or W. The D gene is left open where the match is weak.

j_call v_call d_call cdr3_aa
TRBJ1-3 TRBV11-2 . CASSSMGSFSGNTIYF
TRBJ1-4 TRBV20-1 . CSAILDGSGEKLFF
TRBJ2-5 TRBV9 . CASSVTPLAEETQYF
TRBJ2-1 TRBV3-1 TRBD2 CASSQVSAGGPGYEQFF
TRBJ1-5 TRBV29-1 TRBD1 CSVLGQRNQPQHF
TRBJ2-1 TRBV6-2/TRBV6-3 TRBD2 CASSPSGGSMGQFF
TRBJ2-7 TRBV5-6 . CASSIQGVNEQYF
TRBJ2-2 TRBV7-3 . CASSSPGGGTGELFF
TRBJ1-1 TRBV5-1 TRBD1 CASRAGGQLNTEAFF
TRBJ2-1 TRBV20-1 . CSANLRDNPVYEQFF
TRBJ2-2 TRBV15 TRBD2 CATSRSTLAGGNTGELFF
TRBJ2-7 TRBV10-3 . CAISEGKDRSYEQYF
TRBJ2-1 TRBV20-1 . CSASPEIYNEQFF
TRBJ2-1 TRBV3-1 . CASSLKRQTVYNEQFF
TRBJ2-5 TRBV4-1 TRBD1 CASSHLGQGRQETQYF
TRBJ2-2 TRBV4-1 TRBD2 CASSSRAGGPGGELFF
TRBJ2-3 TRBV12-3/TRBV12-4 . CASSLRSSYTDTQYF
TRBJ1-6 TRBV2 . CASSANAKTSYSPLHF
TRBJ1-1 TRBV6-5 . CASSYGGVMNTEAFF
TRBJ1-1 TRBV6-5 . CASRRGLRTFF
TRBJ2-3 TRBV10-3 . CAISEFDTTDTQYF
TRBJ2-1 TRBV9 TRBD2 CASSVGRERYNEQFF
TRBJ1-5 TRBV6-1 . CASSGGESHSNQPQHF
TRBJ2-5 TRBV29-1 . CSVAGIIRETQYF
TRBJ1-2 TRBV7-2 . CASSSPDRPAYGYTF
TRBJ2-2 TRBV9 TRBD2 CASSVGLAGGLGTGELFF
TRBJ2-7 TRBV11-2 TRBD2 CASSIIAGGTYEQYF
TRBJ1-2 TRBV20-1 . CSAREGGLPYGYTF
TRBJ2-2 TRBV12-3/TRBV12-4 . CASRAPAVTGELFF
TRBJ1-1 TRBV27 . CASSLRAGANTEAFF